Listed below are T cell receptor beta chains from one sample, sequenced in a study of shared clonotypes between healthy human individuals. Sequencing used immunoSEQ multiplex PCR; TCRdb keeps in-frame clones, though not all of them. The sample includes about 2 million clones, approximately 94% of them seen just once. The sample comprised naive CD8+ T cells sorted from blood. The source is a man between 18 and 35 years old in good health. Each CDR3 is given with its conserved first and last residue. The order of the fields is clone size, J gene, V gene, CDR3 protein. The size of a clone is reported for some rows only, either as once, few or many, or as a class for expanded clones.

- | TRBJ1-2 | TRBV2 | CASSEAGPDYTF
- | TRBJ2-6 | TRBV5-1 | CASSLGVSGANVLTF
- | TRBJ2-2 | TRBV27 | CASSYSGKSGELFF
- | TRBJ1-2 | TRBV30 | CAWSARREGLVGYTF
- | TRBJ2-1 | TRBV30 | CAWSVKRGLYNEQFF
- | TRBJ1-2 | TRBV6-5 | CASRKTGVLGYTF
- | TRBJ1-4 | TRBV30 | CAWSVQQGGANEKLFF
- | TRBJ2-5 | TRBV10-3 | CAISESINVETQYF
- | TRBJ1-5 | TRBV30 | CAWSGISSGQPQHF
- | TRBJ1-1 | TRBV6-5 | CASSLDRAGDSEAFF
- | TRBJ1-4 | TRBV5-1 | CASSLEHNEKLFF
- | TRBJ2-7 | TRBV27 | CASSPHAGELSYEQYF
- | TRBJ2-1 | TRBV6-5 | CASQGPIGEQFF
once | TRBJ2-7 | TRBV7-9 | CASSHRLAAYEQYF
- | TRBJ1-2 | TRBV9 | CASSVGGALGYTF
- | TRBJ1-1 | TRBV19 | CASSTPTGHANTEAFF
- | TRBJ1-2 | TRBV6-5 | CASSSQGLDYGYTF
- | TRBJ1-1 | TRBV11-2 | CASSLWDRGTEAFF
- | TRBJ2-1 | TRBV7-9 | CASSLIWGDSGYNEQFF
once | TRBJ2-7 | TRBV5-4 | CASSLYSNYEQYF
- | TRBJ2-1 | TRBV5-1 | CASSLRALGDEQFF
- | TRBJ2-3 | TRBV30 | CAWSLTQAGVKDTQYF
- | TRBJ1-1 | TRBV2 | CASSEGQGNAEAFF
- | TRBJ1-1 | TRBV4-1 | CASSQDQGQNTEAFF
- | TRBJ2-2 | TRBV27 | CASSPSRGEYTGELFF
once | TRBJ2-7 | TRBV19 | CAKTLDRNYEQYF
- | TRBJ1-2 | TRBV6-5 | CASSYGEGSYGYTF
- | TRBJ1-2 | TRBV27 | CASSLSGQLYGYTF